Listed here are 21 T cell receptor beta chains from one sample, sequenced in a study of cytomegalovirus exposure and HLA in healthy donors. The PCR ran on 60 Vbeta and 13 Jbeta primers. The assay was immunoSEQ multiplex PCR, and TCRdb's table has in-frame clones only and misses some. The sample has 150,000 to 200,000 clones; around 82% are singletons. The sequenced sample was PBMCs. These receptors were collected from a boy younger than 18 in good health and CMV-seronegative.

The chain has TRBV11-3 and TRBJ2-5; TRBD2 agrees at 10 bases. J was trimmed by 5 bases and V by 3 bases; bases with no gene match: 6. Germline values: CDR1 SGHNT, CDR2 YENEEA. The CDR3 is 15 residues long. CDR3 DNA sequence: TGTGCCAGCAGCTTCCCTAGCGGGAGTAGGGAGACCCAGTACTTC. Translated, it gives CASSFPSGSRETQYF.

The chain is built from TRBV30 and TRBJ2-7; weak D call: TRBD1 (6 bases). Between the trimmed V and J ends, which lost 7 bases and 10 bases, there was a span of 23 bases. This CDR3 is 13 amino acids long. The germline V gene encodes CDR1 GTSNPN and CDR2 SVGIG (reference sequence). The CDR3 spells CAFHPGGGGRQYF. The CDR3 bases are TGTGCCTTCCACCCCGGTGGGGGCGGTCGCCAGTACTTC.

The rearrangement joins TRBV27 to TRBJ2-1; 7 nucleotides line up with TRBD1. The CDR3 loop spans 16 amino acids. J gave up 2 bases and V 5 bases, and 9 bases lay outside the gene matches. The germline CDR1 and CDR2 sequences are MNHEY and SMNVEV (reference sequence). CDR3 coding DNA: TGTGCCAGCAGTCCACACGGGACAGCTACCTACAATGAGCAGTTCTTC. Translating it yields CASSPHGTATYNEQFF.

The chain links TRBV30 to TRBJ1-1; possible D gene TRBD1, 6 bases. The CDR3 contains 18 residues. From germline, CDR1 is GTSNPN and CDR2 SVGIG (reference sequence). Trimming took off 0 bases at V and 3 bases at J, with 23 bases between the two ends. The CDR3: CAWSVKRERNQGHTEAFF. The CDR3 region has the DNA TGTGCCTGGAGTGTAAAAAGAGAGCGTAATCAGGGGCACACTGAAGCTTTCTTT.

This chain's CDR3 is CASSTLPGMTTFF. The CDR3 coding sequence is TGTGCCAGCAGTACACTACCAGGGATGACGACTTTCTTT. V is TRBV27 and J is TRBJ1-1; D may be TRBD1 (5 bases). Germline V gene lookup returns CDR1 MNHEY and CDR2 SMNVEV (reference sequence). The V and J ends lost 5 bases and 12 bases respectively, with 19 bases between them. CDR3 size: 13 residues.

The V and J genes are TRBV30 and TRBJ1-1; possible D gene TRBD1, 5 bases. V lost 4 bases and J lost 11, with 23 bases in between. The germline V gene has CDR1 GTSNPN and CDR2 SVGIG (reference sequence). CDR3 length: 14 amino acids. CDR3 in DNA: TGTGCCTGGATGCAGGACATAAGAAGCCAAGCGGCTTTCTTT. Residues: CAWMQDIRSQAAFF.

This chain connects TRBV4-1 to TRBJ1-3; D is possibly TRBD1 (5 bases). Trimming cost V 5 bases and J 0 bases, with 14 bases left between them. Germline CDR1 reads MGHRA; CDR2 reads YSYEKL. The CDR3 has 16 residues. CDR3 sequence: CASSALGGGSGNTIYF. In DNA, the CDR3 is TGCGCCAGCAGCGCCCTCGGGGGGGGCTCTGGAAACACCATATATTTT.

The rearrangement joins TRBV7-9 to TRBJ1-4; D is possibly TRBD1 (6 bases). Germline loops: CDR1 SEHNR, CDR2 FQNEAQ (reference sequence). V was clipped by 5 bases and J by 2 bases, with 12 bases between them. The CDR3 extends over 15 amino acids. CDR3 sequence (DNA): TGTGCCAGCAGCCCCCCAGGGGCGACTAATGAAAAACTGTTTTTT. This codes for CASSPPGATNEKLFF.

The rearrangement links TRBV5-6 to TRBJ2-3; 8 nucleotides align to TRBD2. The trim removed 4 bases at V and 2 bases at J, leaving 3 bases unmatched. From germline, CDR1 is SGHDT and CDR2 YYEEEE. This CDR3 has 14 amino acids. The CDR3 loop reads CASSEAGDTDTQYF. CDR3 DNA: TGTGCCAGCAGCGAAGCGGGAGACACAGATACGCAGTATTTT.

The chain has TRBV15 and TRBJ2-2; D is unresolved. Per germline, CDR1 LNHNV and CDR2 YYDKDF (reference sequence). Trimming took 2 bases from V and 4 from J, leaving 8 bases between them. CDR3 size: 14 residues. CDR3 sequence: CATSRRRSTGELFF. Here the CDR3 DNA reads TGTGCCACCAGCAGAAGACGGAGCACCGGGGAGCTGTTTTTT.

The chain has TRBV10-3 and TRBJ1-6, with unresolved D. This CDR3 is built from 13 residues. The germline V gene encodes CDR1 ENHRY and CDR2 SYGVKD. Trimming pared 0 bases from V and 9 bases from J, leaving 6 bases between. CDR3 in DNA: TGTGCCATCAGTGAGTCAGAGGGTTCACCCCTCCACTTT. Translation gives CAISESEGSPLHF.

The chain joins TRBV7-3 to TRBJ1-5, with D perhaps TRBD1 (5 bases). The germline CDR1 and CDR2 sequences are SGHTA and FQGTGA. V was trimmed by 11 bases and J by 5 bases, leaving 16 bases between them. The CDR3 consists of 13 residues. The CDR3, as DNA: TGTGCCGAGGATCCAGGGCCCGATCAGCCCCAGCATTTT. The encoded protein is CAEDPGPDQPQHF.

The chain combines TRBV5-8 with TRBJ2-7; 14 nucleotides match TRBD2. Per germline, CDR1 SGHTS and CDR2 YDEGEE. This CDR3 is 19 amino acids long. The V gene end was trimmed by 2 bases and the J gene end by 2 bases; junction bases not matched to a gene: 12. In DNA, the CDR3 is TGTGCCAGCAGCTTCCGGGACTGGGGACTAGCGGGAGTTCCCTACGAGCAGTACTTC. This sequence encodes CASSFRDWGLAGVPYEQYF.

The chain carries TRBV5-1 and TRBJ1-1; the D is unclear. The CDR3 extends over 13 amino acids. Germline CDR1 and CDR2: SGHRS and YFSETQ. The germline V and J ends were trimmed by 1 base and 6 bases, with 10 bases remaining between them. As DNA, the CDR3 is TGCGCCAGCAGCTTGTCTATTCTGGCTGAAGCTTTCTTT. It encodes CASSLSILAEAFF.

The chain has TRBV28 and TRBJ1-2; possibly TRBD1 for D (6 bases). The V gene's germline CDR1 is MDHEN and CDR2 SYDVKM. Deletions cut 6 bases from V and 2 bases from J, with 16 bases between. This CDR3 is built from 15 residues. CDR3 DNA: TGTGCCAGCAGGAAGACAGGTGGCTTCAACTATGGCTACACCTTC. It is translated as CASRKTGGFNYGYTF.

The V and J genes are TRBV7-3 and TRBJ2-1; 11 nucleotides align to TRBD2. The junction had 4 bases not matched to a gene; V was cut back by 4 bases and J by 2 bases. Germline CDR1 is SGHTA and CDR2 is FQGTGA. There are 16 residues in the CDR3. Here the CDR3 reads CASSSLAGGAYNEQFF. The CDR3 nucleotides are TGTGCCAGCAGCTCCCTAGCGGGGGGTGCCTACAATGAGCAGTTCTTC.

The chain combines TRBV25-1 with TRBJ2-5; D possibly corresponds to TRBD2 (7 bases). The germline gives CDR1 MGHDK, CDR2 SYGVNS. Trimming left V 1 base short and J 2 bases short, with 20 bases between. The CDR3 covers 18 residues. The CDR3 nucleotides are TGTGCCAGCAGTGAATGGGGGGGTTACAGGGATCTACAAGAGACCCAGTACTTC. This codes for CASSEWGGYRDLQETQYF.

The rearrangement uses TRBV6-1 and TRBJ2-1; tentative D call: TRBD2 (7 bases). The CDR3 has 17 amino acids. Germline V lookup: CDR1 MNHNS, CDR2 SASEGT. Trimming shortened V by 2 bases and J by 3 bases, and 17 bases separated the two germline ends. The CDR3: CASSEYTRGRDYNEQFF. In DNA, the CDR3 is TGTGCCAGCAGTGAATACACAAGGGGGAGGGACTACAATGAGCAGTTCTTC.

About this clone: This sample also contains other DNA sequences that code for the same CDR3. The DNA of the CDR3 is TGTGCCAGCAGTGAGCGGGACACCGGGGAGCTGTTTTTT. Translation: CASSERDTGELFF. The chain has TRBV6-4 and TRBJ2-2; weak D call: TRBD2 (5 bases). Deletions cut 3 bases from V and 3 bases from J, with 5 bases between. CDR3 size: 13 residues. Germline V gene data show CDR1 as MRHNA and CDR2 as SNTAGT.

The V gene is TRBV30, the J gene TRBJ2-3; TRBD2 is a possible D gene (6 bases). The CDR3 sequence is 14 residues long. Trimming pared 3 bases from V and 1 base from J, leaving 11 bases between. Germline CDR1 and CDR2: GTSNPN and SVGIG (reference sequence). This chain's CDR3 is CAWSGGRGTDTQYF. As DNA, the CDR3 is TGTGCCTGGAGCGGGGGTCGGGGCACAGATACGCAGTATTTT.

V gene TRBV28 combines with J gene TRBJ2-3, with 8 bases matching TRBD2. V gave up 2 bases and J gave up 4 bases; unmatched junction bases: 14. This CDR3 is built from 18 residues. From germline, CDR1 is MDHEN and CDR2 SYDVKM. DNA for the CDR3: TGTGCCAGCAGTTTAATCGGGGGGGGCACAGGTTTTTCAGATACGCAGTATTTT. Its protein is CASSLIGGGTGFSDTQYF.